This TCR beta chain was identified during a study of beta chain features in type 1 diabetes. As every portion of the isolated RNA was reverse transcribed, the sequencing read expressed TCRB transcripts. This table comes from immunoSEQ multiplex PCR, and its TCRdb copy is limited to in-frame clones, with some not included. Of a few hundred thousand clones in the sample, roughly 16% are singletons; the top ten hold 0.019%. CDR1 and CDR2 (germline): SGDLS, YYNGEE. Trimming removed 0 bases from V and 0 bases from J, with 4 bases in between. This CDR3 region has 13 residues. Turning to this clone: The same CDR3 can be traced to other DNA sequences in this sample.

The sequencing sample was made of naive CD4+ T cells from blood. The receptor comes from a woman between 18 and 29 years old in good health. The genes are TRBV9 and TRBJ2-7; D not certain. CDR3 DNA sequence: TGTGCCAGCAGCGTAGGGAGCTCCTACGAGCAGTACTTC. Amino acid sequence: CASSVGSSYEQYF.